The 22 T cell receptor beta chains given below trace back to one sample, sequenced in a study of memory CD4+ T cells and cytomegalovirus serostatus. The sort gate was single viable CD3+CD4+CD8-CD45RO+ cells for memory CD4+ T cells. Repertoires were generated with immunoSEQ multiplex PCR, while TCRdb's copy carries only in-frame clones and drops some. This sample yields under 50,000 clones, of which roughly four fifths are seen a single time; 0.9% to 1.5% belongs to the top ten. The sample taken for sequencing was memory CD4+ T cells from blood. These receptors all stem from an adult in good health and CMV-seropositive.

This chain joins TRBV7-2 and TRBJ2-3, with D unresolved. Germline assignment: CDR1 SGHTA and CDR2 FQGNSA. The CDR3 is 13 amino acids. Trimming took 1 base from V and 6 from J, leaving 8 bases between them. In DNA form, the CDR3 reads TGTGCCAGCAGCTTAGACCGTAGGGATACGCAGTATTTT. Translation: CASSLDRRDTQYF.

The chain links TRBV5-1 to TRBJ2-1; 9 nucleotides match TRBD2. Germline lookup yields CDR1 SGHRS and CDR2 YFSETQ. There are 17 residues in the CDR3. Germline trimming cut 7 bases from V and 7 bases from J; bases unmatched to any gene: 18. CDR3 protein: CASAQASGGNYRNEQFF. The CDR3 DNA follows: TGCGCCAGCGCCCAGGCGAGCGGGGGGAATTATCGGAATGAGCAGTTCTTC.

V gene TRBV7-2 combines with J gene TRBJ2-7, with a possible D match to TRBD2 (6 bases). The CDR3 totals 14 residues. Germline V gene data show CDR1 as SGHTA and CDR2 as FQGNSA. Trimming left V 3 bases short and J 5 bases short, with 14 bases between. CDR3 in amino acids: CASSFRAGRNEQYF. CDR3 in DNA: TGTGCCAGCAGCTTTCGGGCAGGGAGGAACGAGCAGTACTTC.

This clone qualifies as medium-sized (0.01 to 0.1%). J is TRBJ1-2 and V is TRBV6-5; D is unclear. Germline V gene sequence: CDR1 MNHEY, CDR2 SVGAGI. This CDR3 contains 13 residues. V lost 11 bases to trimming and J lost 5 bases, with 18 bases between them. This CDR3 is CAATPDYSYGYTF. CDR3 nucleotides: TGTGCCGCAACCCCGGACTACTCATATGGCTACACCTTC.

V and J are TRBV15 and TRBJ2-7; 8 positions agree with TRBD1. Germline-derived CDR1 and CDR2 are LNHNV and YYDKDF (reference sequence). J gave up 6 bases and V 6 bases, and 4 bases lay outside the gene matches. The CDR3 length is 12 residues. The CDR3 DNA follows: TGTGCCACCAGGTATGGACAGGGCGAGCAGTACTTC. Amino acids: CATRYGQGEQYF. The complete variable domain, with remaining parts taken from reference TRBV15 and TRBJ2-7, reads DAMVIQNPRYQVTQFGKPVTLSCSQTLNHNVMYWYQQKSSQAPKLLFHYYDKDFNNEADTPDNFQSRRPNTSFCFLDIRSPGLGDTAMYLCATRYGQGEQYFGPGTRLTVT.

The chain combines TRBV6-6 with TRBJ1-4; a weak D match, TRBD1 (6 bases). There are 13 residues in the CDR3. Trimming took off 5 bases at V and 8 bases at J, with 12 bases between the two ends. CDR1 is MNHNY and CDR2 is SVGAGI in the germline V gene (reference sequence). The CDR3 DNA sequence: TGTGCCAGCAGTCCAACAGGGCCGGAAAAACTGTTTTTT. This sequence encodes CASSPTGPEKLFF.

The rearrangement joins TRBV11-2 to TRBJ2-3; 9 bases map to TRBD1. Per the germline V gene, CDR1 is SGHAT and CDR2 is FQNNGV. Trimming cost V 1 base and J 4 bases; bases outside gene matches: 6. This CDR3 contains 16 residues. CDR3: CASSLALGTGSDTQYF. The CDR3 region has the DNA TGTGCCAGCAGCTTAGCCCTCGGGACAGGGTCAGATACGCAGTATTTT.

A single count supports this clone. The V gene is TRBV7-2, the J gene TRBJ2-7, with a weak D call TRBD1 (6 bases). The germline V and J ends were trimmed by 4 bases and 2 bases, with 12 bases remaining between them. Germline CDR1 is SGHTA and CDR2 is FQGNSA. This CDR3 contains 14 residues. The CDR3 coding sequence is TGTGCCAGCAGCTATCAACAGGGCGCCTACGAGCAGTACTTC. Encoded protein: CASSYQQGAYEQYF.

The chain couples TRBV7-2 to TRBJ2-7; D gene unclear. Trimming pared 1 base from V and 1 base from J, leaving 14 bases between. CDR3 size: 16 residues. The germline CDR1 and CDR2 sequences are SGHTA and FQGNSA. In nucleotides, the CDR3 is TGTGCCAGCAGCTTAGAAGGGCGAGCTGGATCCTACGAGCAGTACTTC. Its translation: CASSLEGRAGSYEQYF.

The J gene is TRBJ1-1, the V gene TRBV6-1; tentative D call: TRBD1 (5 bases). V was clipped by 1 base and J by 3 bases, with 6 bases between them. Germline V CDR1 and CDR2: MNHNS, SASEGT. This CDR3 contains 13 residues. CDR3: CASSEGGDTEAFF. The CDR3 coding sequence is TGTGCCAGCAGTGAAGGGGGGGACACTGAAGCTTTCTTT.

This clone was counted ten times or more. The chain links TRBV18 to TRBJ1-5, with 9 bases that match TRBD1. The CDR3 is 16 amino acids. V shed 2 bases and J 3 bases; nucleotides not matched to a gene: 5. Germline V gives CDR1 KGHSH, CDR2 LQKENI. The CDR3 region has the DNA TGTGCCAGCTCACCATATGGACAGGGGTCCAATCAGCCCCAGCATTTT. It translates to CASSPYGQGSNQPQHF. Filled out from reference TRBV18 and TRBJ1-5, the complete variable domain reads NAGVMQNPRHLVRRRGQEARLRCSPMKGHSHVYWYRQLPEEGLKFMVYLQKENIIDESGMPKERFSAEFPKEGPSILRIQQVVRGDSAAYFCASSPYGQGSNQPQHFGDGTRLSIL.

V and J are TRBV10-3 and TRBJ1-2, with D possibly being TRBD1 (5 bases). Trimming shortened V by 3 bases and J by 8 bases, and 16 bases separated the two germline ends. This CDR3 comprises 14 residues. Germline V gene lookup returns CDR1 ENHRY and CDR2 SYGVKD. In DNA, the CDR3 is TGTGCCATCAGTGAAGTCAGGGAAAGGTCCGGCTACACCTTC. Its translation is CAISEVRERSGYTF.

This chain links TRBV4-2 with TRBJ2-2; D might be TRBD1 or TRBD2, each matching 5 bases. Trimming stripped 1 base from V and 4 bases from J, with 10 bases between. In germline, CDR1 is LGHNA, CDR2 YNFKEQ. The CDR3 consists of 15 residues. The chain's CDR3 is CASSQGGRGTGELFF. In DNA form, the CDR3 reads TGTGCCAGCAGCCAAGGGGGACGCGGCACCGGGGAGCTGTTTTTT.

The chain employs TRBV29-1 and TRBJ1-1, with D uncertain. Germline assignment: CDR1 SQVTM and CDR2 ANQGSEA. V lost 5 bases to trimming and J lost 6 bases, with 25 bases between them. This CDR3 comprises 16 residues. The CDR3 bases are TGCAGCGTTTTTTTCCTCAGTAGGGCCACTTTCGCTGAAGCTTTCTTT. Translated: CSVFFLSRATFAEAFF.

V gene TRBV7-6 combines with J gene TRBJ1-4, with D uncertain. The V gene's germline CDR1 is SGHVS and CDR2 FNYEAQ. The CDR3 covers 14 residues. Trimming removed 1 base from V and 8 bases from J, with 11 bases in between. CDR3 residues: CASSLVRGGEKLFF. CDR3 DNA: TGTGCCAGCAGCTTAGTTCGGGGAGGCGAAAAACTGTTTTTT.

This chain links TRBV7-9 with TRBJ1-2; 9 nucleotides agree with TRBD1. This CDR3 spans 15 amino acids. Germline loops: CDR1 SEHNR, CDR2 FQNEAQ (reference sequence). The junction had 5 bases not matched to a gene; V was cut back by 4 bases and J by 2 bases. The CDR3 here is CASSSAGQGNYGYTF. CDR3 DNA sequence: TGTGCCAGCAGCTCGGCGGGACAGGGAAACTATGGCTACACCTTC.

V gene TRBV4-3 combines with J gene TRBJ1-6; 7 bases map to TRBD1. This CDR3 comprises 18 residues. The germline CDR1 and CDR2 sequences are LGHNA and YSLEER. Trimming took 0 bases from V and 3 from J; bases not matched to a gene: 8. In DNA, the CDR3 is TGCGCCAGCAGCCAAGATCGGCGAGGGGGCGGCTATAATTCACCCCTCCACTTT. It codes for CASSQDRRGGGYNSPLHF.

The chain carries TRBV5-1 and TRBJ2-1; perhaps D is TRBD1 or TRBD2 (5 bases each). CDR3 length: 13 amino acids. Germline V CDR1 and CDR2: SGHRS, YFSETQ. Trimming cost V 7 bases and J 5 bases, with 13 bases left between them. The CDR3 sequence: CASGRDQNNEQFF. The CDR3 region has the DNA TGCGCCAGCGGCCGGGACCAAAACAATGAGCAGTTCTTC.

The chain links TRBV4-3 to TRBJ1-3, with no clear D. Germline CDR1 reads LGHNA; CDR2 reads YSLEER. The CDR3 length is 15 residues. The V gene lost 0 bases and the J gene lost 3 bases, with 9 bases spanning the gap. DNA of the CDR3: TGCGCCAGCAGCCAAGATTGGACCTTTGGAAACACCATATATTTT. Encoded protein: CASSQDWTFGNTIYF.

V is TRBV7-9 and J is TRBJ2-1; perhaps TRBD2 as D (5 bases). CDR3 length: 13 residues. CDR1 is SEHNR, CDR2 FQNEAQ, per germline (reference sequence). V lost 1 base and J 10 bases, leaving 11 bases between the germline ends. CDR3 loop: CASSLDQREEQFF. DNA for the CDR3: TGTGCCAGCAGCTTAGACCAAAGGGAGGAGCAGTTCTTC.

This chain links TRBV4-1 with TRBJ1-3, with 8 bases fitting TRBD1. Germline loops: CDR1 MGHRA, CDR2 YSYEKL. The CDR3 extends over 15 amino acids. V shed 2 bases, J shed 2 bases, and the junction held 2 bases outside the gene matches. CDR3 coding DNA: TGCGCCAGCAGCCAAACAGGGGGAGCTGGAAACACCATATATTTT. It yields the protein CASSQTGGAGNTIYF.

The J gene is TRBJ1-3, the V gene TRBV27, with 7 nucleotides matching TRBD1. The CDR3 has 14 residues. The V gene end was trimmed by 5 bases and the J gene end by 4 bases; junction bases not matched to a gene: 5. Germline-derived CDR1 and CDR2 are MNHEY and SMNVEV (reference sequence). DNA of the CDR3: TGTGCCAGCAGTAAAGGGACAGAGGGAAACACCATATATTTT. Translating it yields CASSKGTEGNTIYF.